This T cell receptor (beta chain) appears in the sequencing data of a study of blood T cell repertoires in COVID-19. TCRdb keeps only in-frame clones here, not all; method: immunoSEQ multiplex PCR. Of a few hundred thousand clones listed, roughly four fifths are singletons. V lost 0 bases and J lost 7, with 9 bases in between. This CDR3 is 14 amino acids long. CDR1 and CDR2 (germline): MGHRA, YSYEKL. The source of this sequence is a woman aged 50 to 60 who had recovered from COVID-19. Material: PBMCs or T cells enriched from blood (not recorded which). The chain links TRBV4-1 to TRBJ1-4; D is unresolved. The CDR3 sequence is CASSQERAPEKLFF. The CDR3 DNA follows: TGCGCCAGCAGCCAAGAGCGTGCCCCTGAAAAACTGTTTTTT.